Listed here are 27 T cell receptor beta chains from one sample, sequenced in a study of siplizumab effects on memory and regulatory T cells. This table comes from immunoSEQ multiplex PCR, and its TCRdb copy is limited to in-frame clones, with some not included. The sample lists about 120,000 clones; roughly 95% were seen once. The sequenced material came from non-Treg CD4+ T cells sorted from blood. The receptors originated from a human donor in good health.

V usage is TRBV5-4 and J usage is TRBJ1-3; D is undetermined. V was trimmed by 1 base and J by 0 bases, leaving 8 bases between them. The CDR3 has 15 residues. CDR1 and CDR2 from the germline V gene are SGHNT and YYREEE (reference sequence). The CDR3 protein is CASSLQLGSGNTIYF. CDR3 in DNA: TGTGCCAGCAGCTTGCAATTGGGCTCTGGAAACACCATATATTTT. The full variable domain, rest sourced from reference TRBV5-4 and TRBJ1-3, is ETGVTQSPTHLIKTRGQQVTLRCSSQSGHNTVSWYQQALGQGPQFIFQYYREEENGRGNFPPRFSGLQFPNYSSELNVNALELDDSALYLCASSLQLGSGNTIYFGEGSWLTVV.

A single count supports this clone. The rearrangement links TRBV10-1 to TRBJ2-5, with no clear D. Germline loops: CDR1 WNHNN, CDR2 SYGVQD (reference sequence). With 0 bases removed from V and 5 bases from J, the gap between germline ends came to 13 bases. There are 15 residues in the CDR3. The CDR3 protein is CASSESISPRETQYF. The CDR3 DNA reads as TGCGCCAGCAGTGAGTCGATTTCGCCTCGCGAGACCCAGTACTTC.

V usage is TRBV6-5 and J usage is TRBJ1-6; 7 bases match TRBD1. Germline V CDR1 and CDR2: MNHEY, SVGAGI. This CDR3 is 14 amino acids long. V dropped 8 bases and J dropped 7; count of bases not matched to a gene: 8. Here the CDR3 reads CASFDRVGNSPLHF. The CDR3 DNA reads TGTGCCAGCTTCGACAGGGTGGGAAATTCACCCCTCCACTTT.

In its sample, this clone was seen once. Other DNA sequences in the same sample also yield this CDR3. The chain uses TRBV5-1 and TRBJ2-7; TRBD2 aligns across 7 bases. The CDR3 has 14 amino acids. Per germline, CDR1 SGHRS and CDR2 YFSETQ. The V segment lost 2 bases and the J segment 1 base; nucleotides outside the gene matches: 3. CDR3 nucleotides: TGCGCCAGCAGCTTATCGGGGGGTTCCTACGAGCAGTACTTC. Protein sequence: CASSLSGGSYEQYF.

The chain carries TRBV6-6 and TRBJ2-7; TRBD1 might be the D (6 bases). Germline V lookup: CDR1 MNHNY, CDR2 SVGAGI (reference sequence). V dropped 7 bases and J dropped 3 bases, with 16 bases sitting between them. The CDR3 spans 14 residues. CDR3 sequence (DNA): TGTGCCAGCATCCGGACGACAGGACGCTACGAGCAGTACTTC. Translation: CASIRTTGRYEQYF.

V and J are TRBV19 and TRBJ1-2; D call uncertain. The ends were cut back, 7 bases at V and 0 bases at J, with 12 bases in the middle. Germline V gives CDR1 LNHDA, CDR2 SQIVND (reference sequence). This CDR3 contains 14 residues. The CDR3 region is CASIPTGPNYGYTF. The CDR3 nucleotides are TGTGCCAGTATCCCGACTGGGCCTAACTATGGCTACACCTTC.

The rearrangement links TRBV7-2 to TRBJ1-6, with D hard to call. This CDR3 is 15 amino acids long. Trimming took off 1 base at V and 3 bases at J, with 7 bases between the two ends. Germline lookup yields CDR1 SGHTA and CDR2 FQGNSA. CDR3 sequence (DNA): TGTGCCAGCAGCTTAGAGCTCAACTATAATTCACCCCTCCACTTT. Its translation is CASSLELNYNSPLHF.

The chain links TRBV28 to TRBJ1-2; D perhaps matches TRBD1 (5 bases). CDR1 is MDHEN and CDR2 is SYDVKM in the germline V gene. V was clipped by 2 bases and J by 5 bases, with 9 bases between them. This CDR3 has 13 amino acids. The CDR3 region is CASSLPGWYGYTF. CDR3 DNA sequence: TGTGCCAGCAGTTTACCAGGGTGGTATGGCTACACCTTC.

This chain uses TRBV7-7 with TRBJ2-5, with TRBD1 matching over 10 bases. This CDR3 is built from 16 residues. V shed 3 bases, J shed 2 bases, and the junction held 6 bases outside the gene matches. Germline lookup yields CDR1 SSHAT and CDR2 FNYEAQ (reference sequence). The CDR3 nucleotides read TGTGCCAGCAGCTTGGGACAGGGGTCTCTACAAGAGACCCAGTACTTC. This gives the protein CASSLGQGSLQETQYF.

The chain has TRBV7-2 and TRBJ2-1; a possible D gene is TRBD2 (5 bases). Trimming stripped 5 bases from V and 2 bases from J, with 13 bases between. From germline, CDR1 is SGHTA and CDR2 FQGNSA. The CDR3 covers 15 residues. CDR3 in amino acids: CASSPTSFPYNEQFF. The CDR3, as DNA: TGTGCCAGCAGCCCCACTAGTTTCCCCTACAATGAGCAGTTCTTC.

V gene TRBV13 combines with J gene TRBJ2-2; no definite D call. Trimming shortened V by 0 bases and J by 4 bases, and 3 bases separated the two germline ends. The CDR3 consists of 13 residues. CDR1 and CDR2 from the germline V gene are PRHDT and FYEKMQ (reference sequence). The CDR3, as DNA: TGTGCCAGCAGCTTAGGTGCCACCGGGGAGCTGTTTTTT. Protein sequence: CASSLGATGELFF.

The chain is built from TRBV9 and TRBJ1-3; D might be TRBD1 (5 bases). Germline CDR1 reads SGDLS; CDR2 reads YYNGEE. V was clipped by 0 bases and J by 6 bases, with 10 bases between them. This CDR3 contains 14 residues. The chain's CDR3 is CASSVVGETNTIYF. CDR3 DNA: TGTGCCAGCAGCGTAGTGGGGGAGACAAACACCATATATTTT.

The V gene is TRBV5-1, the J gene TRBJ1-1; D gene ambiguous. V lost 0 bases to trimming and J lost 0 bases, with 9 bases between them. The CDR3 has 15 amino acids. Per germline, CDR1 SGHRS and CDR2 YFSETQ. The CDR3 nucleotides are TGCGCCAGCAGCTTGGCGGGCAGGTTGAACACTGAAGCTTTCTTT. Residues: CASSLAGRLNTEAFF.

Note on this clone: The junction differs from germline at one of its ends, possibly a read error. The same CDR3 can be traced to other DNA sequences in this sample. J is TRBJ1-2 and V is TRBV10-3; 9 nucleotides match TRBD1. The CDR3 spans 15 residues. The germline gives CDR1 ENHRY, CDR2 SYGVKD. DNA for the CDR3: TGTGCCATCAGTGACTCAGTTGGACAGGGGTATGGCTACACTTTC. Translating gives CAISDSVGQGYGYTF.

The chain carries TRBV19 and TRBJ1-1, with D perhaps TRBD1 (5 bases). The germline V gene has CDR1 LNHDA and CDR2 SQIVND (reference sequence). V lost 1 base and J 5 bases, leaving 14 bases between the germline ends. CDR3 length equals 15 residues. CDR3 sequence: CASSIVVRVGTEAFF. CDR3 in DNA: TGTGCCAGTAGTATAGTCGTCAGGGTGGGAACTGAAGCTTTCTTT.

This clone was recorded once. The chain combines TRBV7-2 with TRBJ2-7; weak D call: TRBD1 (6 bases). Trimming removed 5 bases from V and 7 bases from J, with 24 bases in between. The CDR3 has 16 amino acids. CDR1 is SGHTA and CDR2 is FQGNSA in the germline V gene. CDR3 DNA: TGTGCCAGCAGCAATCCGGACAGACACCCCACGTCGGAGCAGTACTTC. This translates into CASSNPDRHPTSEQYF.

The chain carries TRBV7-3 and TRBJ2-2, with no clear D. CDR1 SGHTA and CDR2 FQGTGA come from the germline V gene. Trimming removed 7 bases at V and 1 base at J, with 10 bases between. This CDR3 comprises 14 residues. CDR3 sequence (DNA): TGTGCCAGCAAAAGGCAGGTGAACACCGGGGAGCTGTTTTTT. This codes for CASKRQVNTGELFF.

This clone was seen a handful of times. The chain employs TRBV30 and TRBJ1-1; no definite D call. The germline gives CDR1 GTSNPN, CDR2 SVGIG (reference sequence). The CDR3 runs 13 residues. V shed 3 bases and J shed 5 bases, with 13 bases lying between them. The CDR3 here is CAWSGGERTEAFF. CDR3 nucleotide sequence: TGTGCCTGGAGCGGCGGCGAACGGACTGAAGCTTTCTTT.

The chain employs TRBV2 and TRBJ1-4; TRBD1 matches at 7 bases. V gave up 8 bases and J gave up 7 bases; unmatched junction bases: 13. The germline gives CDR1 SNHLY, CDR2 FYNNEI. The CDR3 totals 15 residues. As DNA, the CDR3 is TGTGCCAGCGCCGATTCCGGGACAGAGGGTGAAAAACTGTTTTTT. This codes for CASADSGTEGEKLFF.

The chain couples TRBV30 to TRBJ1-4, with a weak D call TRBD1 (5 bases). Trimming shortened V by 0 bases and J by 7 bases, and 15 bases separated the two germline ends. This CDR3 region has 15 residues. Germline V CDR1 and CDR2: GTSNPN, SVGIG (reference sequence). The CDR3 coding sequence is TGTGCCTGGAGTGTCCTCAAGGGGACGTTTGAAAAACTGTTTTTT. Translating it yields CAWSVLKGTFEKLFF. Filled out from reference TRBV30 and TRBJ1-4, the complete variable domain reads SQTIHQWPATLVQPVGSPLSLECTVEGTSNPNLYWYRQAAGRGLQLLFYSVGIGQISSEVPQNLSASRPQDRQFILSSKKLLLSDSGFYLCAWSVLKGTFEKLFFGSGTQLSVL.

CDR3 loop: CASRRDYQETQYF. The CDR3 DNA is TGTGCCAGCAGGCGCGATTACCAAGAGACCCAGTACTTC. The chain recombines TRBV25-1 with TRBJ2-5; no reliable D call. Trimming shortened V by 6 bases and J by 0 bases, and 8 bases separated the two germline ends. CDR1 is MGHDK, CDR2 SYGVNS, per germline. This CDR3 comprises 13 residues.

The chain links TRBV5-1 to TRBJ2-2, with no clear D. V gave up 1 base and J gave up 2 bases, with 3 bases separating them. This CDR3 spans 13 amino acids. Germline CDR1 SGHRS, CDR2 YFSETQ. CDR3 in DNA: TGCGCCAGCAGCTTGTTTAACACCGGGGAGCTGTTTTTT. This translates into CASSLFNTGELFF.

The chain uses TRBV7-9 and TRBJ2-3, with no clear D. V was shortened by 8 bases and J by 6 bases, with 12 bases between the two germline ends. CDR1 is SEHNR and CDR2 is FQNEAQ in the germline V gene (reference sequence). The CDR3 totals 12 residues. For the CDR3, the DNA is TGTGCCAGCGCCTCCCGGCGGGATACGCAGTATTTT. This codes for CASASRRDTQYF.

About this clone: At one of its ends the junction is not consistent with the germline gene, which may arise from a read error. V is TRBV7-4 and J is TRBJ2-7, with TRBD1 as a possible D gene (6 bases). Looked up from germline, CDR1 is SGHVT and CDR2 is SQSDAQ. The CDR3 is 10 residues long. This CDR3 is CASSLDRGCF. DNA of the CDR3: TGTGCCAGCAGCTTGGATAGGGGGTGCTTC.

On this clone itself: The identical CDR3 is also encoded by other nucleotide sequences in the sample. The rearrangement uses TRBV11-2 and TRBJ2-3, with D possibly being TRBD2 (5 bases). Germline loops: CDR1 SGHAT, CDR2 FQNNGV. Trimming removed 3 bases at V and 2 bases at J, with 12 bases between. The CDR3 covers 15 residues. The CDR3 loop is CASSFWGASTDTQYF. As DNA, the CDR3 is TGTGCCAGCAGCTTTTGGGGAGCATCCACAGATACGCAGTATTTT.

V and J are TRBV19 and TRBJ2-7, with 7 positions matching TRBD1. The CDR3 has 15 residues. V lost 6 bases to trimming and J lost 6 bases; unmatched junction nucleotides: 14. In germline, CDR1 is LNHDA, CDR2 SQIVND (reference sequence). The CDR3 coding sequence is TGTGCCAGTAGCCTGGAAAACAGGGGCGGTTTCGAGCAGTACTTC. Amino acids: CASSLENRGGFEQYF.

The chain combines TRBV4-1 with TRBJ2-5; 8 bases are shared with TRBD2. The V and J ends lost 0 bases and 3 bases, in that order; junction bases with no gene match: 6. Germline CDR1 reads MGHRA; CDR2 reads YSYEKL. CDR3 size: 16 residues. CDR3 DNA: TGCGCCAGCAGCCAAGATTACGGGGGGGTTAAAGAGACCCAGTACTTC. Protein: CASSQDYGGVKETQYF.